These T cell receptor beta chains were read from a single sample in a study of a mutant IDH1 vaccine in newly diagnosed glioma. Profiling relied on immunoSEQ multiplex PCR, and the TCRdb table lists in-frame clones only, not all of them. The table has roughly 70,000 clones, 65% to 90% seen once. The source material was PBMCs, sampled from a glioma patient treated with radiotherapy, temozolomide or both. The origin of the receptors is a young man with glioma. The CDR3 runs from the conserved cysteine through the conserved F or W. Fields, in order: D gene, J gene, V gene, clone size, CDR3 protein, CDR3 DNA. D genes are given only for firm matches. Expanded clones get a size class; other rows say once, few or many, or leave the size out.

D gene: NA
J gene: TRBJ1-5
V gene: TRBV25-1
clone size: NA
CDR3 protein: CASSLGGPHQPQHF
CDR3 DNA: TGTGCCAGCAGTCTGGGGGGACCCCATCAGCCCCAGCATTTT

D gene: NA
J gene: TRBJ1-2
V gene: TRBV27
clone size: NA
CDR3 protein: CASSLSSTNYGYTF
CDR3 DNA: TGTGCCAGCAGTTTAAGTAGTACTAACTATGGCTACACCTTC

D gene: TRBD1
J gene: TRBJ1-5
V gene: TRBV19
clone size: few
CDR3 protein: CASSKQGGPGQPQHF
CDR3 DNA: TGTGCCAGTAGTAAACAGGGGGGACCTGGGCAGCCCCAGCATTTT

D gene: TRBD1
J gene: TRBJ1-2
V gene: TRBV7-9
clone size: NA
CDR3 protein: CASSQFPRQGKTSWGYTF
CDR3 DNA: TGTGCCAGCAGCCAATTCCCGCGACAGGGCAAAACGTCCTGGGGCTACACCTTC

D gene: TRBD1
J gene: TRBJ1-1
V gene: TRBV2
clone size: NA
CDR3 protein: CASSLNTAGGNTEAFF
CDR3 DNA: TGTGCCAGCAGTCTCAATACAGCAGGGGGAAACACTGAAGCTTTCTTT

D gene: TRBD2
J gene: TRBJ2-1
V gene: TRBV27
clone size: NA
CDR3 protein: CASSWGLAGYNEQFF
CDR3 DNA: TGTGCCAGCAGTTGGGGACTAGCGGGGTACAATGAGCAGTTCTTC

D gene: TRBD1
J gene: TRBJ2-5
V gene: TRBV5-4
clone size: NA
CDR3 protein: CASSSTGTWRQETQYF
CDR3 DNA: TGTGCCAGCAGCTCGACAGGGACCTGGAGGCAAGAGACCCAGTACTTC

D gene: TRBD1
J gene: TRBJ2-7
V gene: TRBV27
clone size: NA
CDR3 protein: CASSFGQGGCEQYF
CDR3 DNA: TGTGCCAGCAGTTTTGGACAGGGGGGCTGCGAGCAGTACTTC

D gene: NA
J gene: TRBJ2-7
V gene: TRBV5-1
clone size: once
CDR3 protein: CASSVWGESSYEQYF
CDR3 DNA: TGCGCCAGCAGCGTGTGGGGCGAAAGCTCCTACGAGCAGTACTTC

D gene: NA
J gene: TRBJ2-7
V gene: TRBV5-4
clone size: NA
CDR3 protein: CASSLVGSTYEQYF
CDR3 DNA: TGTGCCAGCAGCTTGGTGGGCAGTACCTACGAGCAGTACTTC

D gene: TRBD2
J gene: TRBJ2-5
V gene: TRBV5-1
clone size: NA
CDR3 protein: CASSLMTSGAEETQYF
CDR3 DNA: TGCGCCAGCAGCTTGATGACTAGCGGGGCTGAAGAGACCCAGTACTTC

D gene: TRBD2
J gene: TRBJ2-7
V gene: TRBV30
clone size: NA
CDR3 protein: CAWAAGAPGEQYF
CDR3 DNA: TGTGCCTGGGCAGCGGGGGCGCCTGGCGAGCAGTACTTC

D gene: NA
J gene: TRBJ2-3
V gene: TRBV6-5
clone size: few
CDR3 protein: CASSYSEDGDTQYF
CDR3 DNA: TGTGCCAGCAGTTACTCCGAGGACGGAGATACGCAGTATTTT

D gene: TRBD1
J gene: TRBJ1-6
V gene: TRBV5-5
clone size: once
CDR3 protein: CASSYTGTENSPLHF
CDR3 DNA: TGTGCCAGCAGCTACACCGGGACAGAGAATTCACCCCTCCACTTT

D gene: NA
J gene: TRBJ1-2
V gene: TRBV4-1
clone size: NA
CDR3 protein: CASSQGAGDPYGYTF
CDR3 DNA: TGCGCCAGCAGCCAAGGTGCAGGGGATCCGTATGGCTACACCTTC

D gene: NA
J gene: TRBJ2-1
V gene: TRBV6-5
clone size: NA
CDR3 protein: CASSSSDNEQFF
CDR3 DNA: TGTGCCAGCAGTTCCTCAGACAATGAGCAGTTCTTC

D gene: NA
J gene: TRBJ2-7
V gene: TRBV7-2
clone size: NA
CDR3 protein: CASSLQQASYEQYF
CDR3 DNA: TGTGCCAGCAGCTTACAGCAGGCGTCCTACGAGCAGTACTTC

D gene: NA
J gene: TRBJ1-3
V gene: TRBV6-6
clone size: NA
CDR3 protein: CASSSHDTPGNTIYF
CDR3 DNA: TGTGCCAGCAGTTCCCATGACACCCCTGGAAACACCATATATTTT

D gene: TRBD2
J gene: TRBJ2-2
V gene: TRBV2
clone size: NA
CDR3 protein: CASSFLAGESTGELFF
CDR3 DNA: TGTGCCAGCAGCTTTCTAGCGGGGGAGTCCACCGGGGAGCTGTTTTTT

D gene: TRBD1
J gene: TRBJ1-2
V gene: TRBV2
clone size: NA
CDR3 protein: CASRGTTGSYGYTF
CDR3 DNA: TGTGCCAGCAGAGGAACGACAGGGTCCTATGGCTACACCTTC

D gene: NA
J gene: TRBJ2-7
V gene: TRBV7-6
clone size: NA
CDR3 protein: CASSPLTGSYEQYF
CDR3 DNA: TGTGCCAGCAGTCCTTTGACGGGTTCCTACGAGCAGTACTTC

D gene: TRBD2
J gene: TRBJ2-3
V gene: TRBV19
clone size: few
CDR3 protein: CASSQPGTSRAQYF
CDR3 DNA: TGTGCCAGTAGTCAACCTGGGACTAGCCGAGCGCAGTATTTT

D gene: TRBD1
J gene: TRBJ1-5
V gene: TRBV5-4
clone size: NA
CDR3 protein: CASSVRGQGNQPQHF
CDR3 DNA: TGTGCCAGCAGCGTAAGGGGACAGGGCAATCAGCCCCAGCATTTT

D gene: TRBD2
J gene: TRBJ2-2
V gene: TRBV2
clone size: NA
CDR3 protein: CASSSGLVNTGELFF
CDR3 DNA: TGTGCCAGCAGCTCGGGACTAGTGAACACCGGGGAGCTGTTTTTT

D gene: NA
J gene: TRBJ2-3
V gene: TRBV6-5
clone size: once
CDR3 protein: CASSKKGGPRDTQYF
CDR3 DNA: TGTGCCAGCAGTAAAAAGGGGGGGCCAAGAGATACGCAGTATTTT

D gene: NA
J gene: TRBJ2-7
V gene: TRBV4-1
clone size: NA
CDR3 protein: CASSQERTAGEQYF
CDR3 DNA: TGCGCCAGCAGCCAAGAACGGACGGCCGGCGAGCAGTACTTC

D gene: NA
J gene: TRBJ2-1
V gene: TRBV2
clone size: NA
CDR3 protein: CASSGLRDVGYNEQFF
CDR3 DNA: TGTGCCAGCAGTGGCCTCCGGGACGTGGGATACAATGAGCAGTTCTTC

D gene: TRBD1
J gene: TRBJ2-7
V gene: TRBV6-1
clone size: NA
CDR3 protein: CASSEGTGAYEQYF
CDR3 DNA: TGTGCCAGCAGTGAAGGGACAGGGGCCTACGAGCAGTACTTC

D gene: TRBD1
J gene: TRBJ2-2
V gene: TRBV5-1
clone size: NA
CDR3 protein: CASSSPQGANGELFF
CDR3 DNA: TGCGCCAGCTCCTCCCCCCAGGGGGCGAACGGGGAGCTGTTTTTT

D gene: TRBD1
J gene: TRBJ2-7
V gene: TRBV2
clone size: NA
CDR3 protein: CASRRQGAYEQYF
CDR3 DNA: TGTGCCAGCAGGAGACAGGGGGCTTACGAGCAGTACTTC

D gene: NA
J gene: TRBJ1-1
V gene: TRBV5-6
clone size: NA
CDR3 protein: CASSLGQGVPEAFF
CDR3 DNA: TGTGCCAGCAGCTTGGGCCAGGGCGTACCTGAAGCTTTCTTT

D gene: TRBD1
J gene: TRBJ2-1
V gene: TRBV2
clone size: NA
CDR3 protein: CASSFPTGTGDNEQFF
CDR3 DNA: TGTGCCAGCAGTTTTCCTACCGGGACAGGTGACAATGAGCAGTTCTTC

D gene: NA
J gene: TRBJ1-5
V gene: TRBV11-2
clone size: NA
CDR3 protein: CASSWTAGSNQPQHF
CDR3 DNA: TGTGCCAGCAGCTGGACGGCGGGCAGCAATCAGCCCCAGCATTTT

D gene: NA
J gene: TRBJ1-1
V gene: TRBV11-2
clone size: few
CDR3 protein: CASSIGGGTEAFF
CDR3 DNA: TGTGCCAGCAGCATAGGGGGGGGCACTGAAGCTTTCTTT

D gene: NA
J gene: TRBJ2-7
V gene: TRBV19
clone size: NA
CDR3 protein: CASSIVSGSPYEQYF
CDR3 DNA: TGTGCCAGTAGTATAGTTTCAGGATCCCCCTACGAGCAGTACTTC

D gene: NA
J gene: TRBJ1-4
V gene: TRBV14
clone size: NA
CDR3 protein: CASSQNPGAGEKLFF
CDR3 DNA: TGTGCCAGCAGCCAAAACCCGGGGGCGGGTGAAAAACTGTTTTTT

D gene: TRBD1
J gene: TRBJ2-2
V gene: TRBV14
clone size: once
CDR3 protein: CASSQHNSDRSTNTGELFF
CDR3 DNA: TGTGCCAGCAGCCAACACAACTCGGACAGGTCTACGAACACCGGGGAGCTGTTTTTT

D gene: NA
J gene: TRBJ1-2
V gene: TRBV30
clone size: NA
CDR3 protein: CAWGQFNYGYTF
CDR3 DNA: TGTGCCTGGGGACAGTTCAACTATGGCTACACCTTC

D gene: NA
J gene: TRBJ2-7
V gene: TRBV5-4
clone size: NA
CDR3 protein: CASSQDVTGRENF
CDR3 DNA: TGTGCCAGCAGCCAAGATGTTACAGGTCGTGAGAACTTC

D gene: NA
J gene: TRBJ2-7
V gene: TRBV19
clone size: NA
CDR3 protein: CASSVFPTATNSYEQYF
CDR3 DNA: TGTGCCAGTAGTGTCTTCCCGACAGCGACCAACTCCTACGAGCAGTACTTC

D gene: NA
J gene: TRBJ2-5
V gene: TRBV4-1
clone size: NA
CDR3 protein: CASSQGGGLQEETQYF
CDR3 DNA: TGCGCCAGCAGCCAAGGAGGCGGGCTACAAGAGGAGACCCAGTACTTC

D gene: NA
J gene: TRBJ2-1
V gene: TRBV18
clone size: NA
CDR3 protein: CASSPADEQFF
CDR3 DNA: TGTGCCAGCTCACCCGCGGATGAGCAGTTCTTC

D gene: NA
J gene: TRBJ1-5
V gene: TRBV19
clone size: NA
CDR3 protein: CASSPRSSYSNQPQHF
CDR3 DNA: TGTGCCAGTAGTCCCCGGTCGAGCTATAGCAATCAGCCCCAGCATTTT

D gene: TRBD1
J gene: TRBJ1-2
V gene: TRBV6-5
clone size: NA
CDR3 protein: CASTPYRGHYGYTF
CDR3 DNA: TGTGCCAGCACCCCTTACAGGGGTCACTATGGCTACACCTTC

D gene: NA
J gene: TRBJ2-7
V gene: TRBV5-6
clone size: NA
CDR3 protein: CASSLRLAYEQYF
CDR3 DNA: TGTGCCAGCAGCTTGCGGCTGGCCTACGAGCAGTACTTC